This T cell receptor (beta chain) comes out of a study of post-analysis software for immune sequencing data. The study, taken as a whole, reports: Multiple sclerosis was associated with a significant reduction in normalized Chao1 diversity relative to controls. About 5 TRBV segments (TRBV5-6, TRBV5-1 and TRBV20-1 among them) occurred more frequently in patients than in controls. F-measure co-clustering was strong for batch-matched samples.

Points on this clonotype: What it recognizes is unknown.

Unique molecular identifiers were built into the TCR beta cDNA libraries. TCRdb used MiXCR to reprocess the PCR reads, holding one entry per CDR3 protein. There are fewer than 600,000 distinct CDR3 sequences in the sample; around 40% occur only once, and 9% to 13% lies in the top ten. This CDR3 region has 17 residues. J lost 4 bases, V lost 5 bases, and 12 bases had no gene match. CDR1 and CDR2 (germline): MNHNS, SASEGT. This receptor was identified in a girl aged 5 to 17 with multiple sclerosis. V gene TRBV6-1 combines with J gene TRBJ1-1, with 11 bases lining up with TRBD1. The sequencing input was blood. The CDR3: CASSLAGQGASTTEAFF. DNA for the CDR3: TGTGCCAGCAGTCTAGCCGGACAGGGGGCGAGCACCACTGAAGCTTTCTTT.